Presented here are 12 T cell receptor beta chains from one specimen sequenced in a study of cytomegalovirus exposure and HLA in healthy donors. 60 Vbeta and 13 Jbeta primers were used in PCR. TCRdb's copy holds only in-frame clones and misses some; the assay was immunoSEQ multiplex PCR. The repertoire holds over 150,000 clones, with 75% to 90% as singletons. The sample was PBMCs. The receptors here all came from a young man in good health and CMV-seronegative.

The V call is TRBV4-1, the J call TRBJ2-2; D is perhaps TRBD2 (7 bases). Germline V CDR1 and CDR2: MGHRA, YSYEKL. Trimming removed 1 base at V and 2 bases at J, with 14 bases between. The CDR3 covers 17 residues. CDR3 sequence (DNA): TGCGCCAGCAGCCAAGTCGGAGGGGGGGCCAACACCGGGGAGCTGTTTTTT. Amino acid sequence: CASSQVGGGANTGELFF.

The chain recombines TRBV19 with TRBJ1-5; TRBD1 aligns across 9 bases. The CDR3 contains 14 residues. V dropped 5 bases and J dropped 7; count of bases not matched to a gene: 6. From germline, CDR1 is LNHDA and CDR2 SQIVND (reference sequence). The chain's CDR3 is CASSAGQGGQPQHF. The CDR3 coding sequence is TGTGCCAGTAGTGCGGGACAGGGTGGACAGCCCCAGCATTTT.

The chain recombines TRBV6-1 with TRBJ1-2, with D perhaps matching TRBD1 (6 bases). V gave up 5 bases and J gave up 0 bases, with 13 bases separating them. CDR1 and CDR2 from the germline V gene are MNHNS and SASEGT. The CDR3 loop spans 15 amino acids. The CDR3 loop reads CASSLTGNSNYGYTF. In nucleotides, the CDR3 is TGTGCCAGCAGTCTTACAGGGAATTCTAACTATGGCTACACCTTC.

This rearrangement joins TRBV15 to TRBJ1-2, with D unresolved. CDR1 LNHNV and CDR2 YYDKDF come from the germline V gene (reference sequence). V dropped 1 base and J dropped 1 base, with 19 bases sitting between them. CDR3 size: 18 residues. In DNA form, the CDR3 reads TGTGCCACCAGCAGAGCTCAATGGAGCGCGACTTTTAACTATGGCTACACCTTC. Translation: CATSRAQWSATFNYGYTF.

The J gene is TRBJ2-4, the V gene TRBV19; D perhaps matches TRBD2 (6 bases). V dropped 7 bases and J dropped 6 bases, with 13 bases sitting between them. The CDR3 sequence is 13 residues long. CDR1 is LNHDA and CDR2 is SQIVND in the germline V gene (reference sequence). The CDR3: CASTGNGGNIQYF. CDR3 coding DNA: TGTGCCAGTACCGGGAACGGGGGAAACATTCAGTACTTC. The entire variable domain, with the rest obtained from reference TRBV19 and TRBJ2-4, is as follows: DGGITQSPKYLFRKEGQNVTLSCEQNLNHDAMYWYRQDPGQGLRLIYYSQIVNDFQKGDIAEGYSVSREKKESFPLTVTSAQKNPTAFYLCASTGNGGNIQYFGAGTRLSVL.

This clone was detected once. This chain connects TRBV28 to TRBJ1-1; no firm D call. The CDR3 is 15 amino acids. CDR1 MDHEN and CDR2 SYDVKM come from the germline V gene. Trimming pared 3 bases from V and 0 bases from J, leaving 11 bases between. DNA of the CDR3: TGTGCCAGCAGTTTCCGGGTAGAGCTGAACACTGAAGCTTTCTTT. This sequence encodes CASSFRVELNTEAFF.

The V and J genes are TRBV7-9 and TRBJ1-2, with D hard to call. The V gene's germline CDR1 is SEHNR and CDR2 FQNEAQ (reference sequence). Trimming removed 5 bases from V and 6 bases from J, with 13 bases in between. This CDR3 has 13 residues. The CDR3 sequence: CASSPPGEDGYTF. The CDR3 nucleotides are TGTGCCAGCAGCCCCCCCGGGGAGGATGGCTACACCTTC.

The chain links TRBV28 to TRBJ1-2; 9 nucleotides agree with TRBD1. Germline assignment: CDR1 MDHEN and CDR2 SYDVKM. The V gene end was trimmed by 8 bases and the J gene end by 8 bases; junction bases not matched to a gene: 15. CDR3 length: 15 residues. The CDR3 sequence is CASHRDRVLARGYTF. The CDR3 region has the DNA TGTGCCAGCCACCGGGACAGGGTCCTTGCGAGGGGCTACACCTTC.

The J gene is TRBJ2-1, the V gene TRBV21-1; whether TRBD2, the table's D call, matches the DNA was not checked. TRBV21-1 is a known pseudogene. The CDR3 runs 16 residues. The CDR3 region is CASSKALAGGCNEQFF. CDR3 sequence (DNA): TGTGCCAGCAGCAAAGCGCTAGCGGGGGGGTGCAATGAGCAGTTCTTC.

V usage is TRBV13 and J usage is TRBJ1-5; possibly TRBD1 for D (5 bases). This CDR3 has 15 amino acids. The ends were cut back, 5 bases at V and 5 bases at J, with 16 bases in the middle. Looked up from germline, CDR1 is PRHDT and CDR2 is FYEKMQ (reference sequence). CDR3 DNA: TGTGCCAGCAGCCCAGGAAGGGGTGCGGATCAGCCCCAGCATTTT. Translated, it gives CASSPGRGADQPQHF.

This clone has just a few counts. J is TRBJ1-4 and V is TRBV28; no clear D. Germline CDR1 and CDR2: MDHEN and SYDVKM. This CDR3 is built from 14 residues. Deletions cut 2 bases from V and 14 bases from J, with 18 bases between. CDR3 nucleotides: TGTGCCAGCAGTTTAATTGCGGAGGGTATTTGGCTGTTTTTT. It is translated as CASSLIAEGIWLFF.

The chain carries TRBV30 and TRBJ2-7, with D perhaps TRBD1 (7 bases). There are 11 residues in the CDR3. Trimming pared 8 bases from V and 3 bases from J, leaving 11 bases between. The germline V gene encodes CDR1 GTSNPN and CDR2 SVGIG (reference sequence). The CDR3 here is CAGGTDYEQYF. For the CDR3, the DNA is TGTGCCGGCGGGACAGACTACGAGCAGTACTTC.